Listed below are T cell receptor beta chains from one sample, sequenced in a study of technical replicates of blood from a few donors. The data were produced by immunoSEQ multiplex PCR, yet TCRdb's version contains in-frame clones alone and is incomplete. In the table there are some 64,000 clones, around 85% of which are singletons. Input material: PBMCs. The source of these receptors is a human donor in good health. Some clones in this sample may be carry-over from other donors' samples. The CDR3 runs from the conserved cysteine through the conserved F or W. Each record gives: CDR3 length, J gene, V gene, clone size, D gene, CDR3 protein, CDR3 DNA. A D gene is named only where the DNA matches it firmly. Clone size is not always given. Where it is, it says once, few, many or a class for expanded clones.

>13|TRBJ1-2|TRBV30|-|-
CAWTPQIGYGYTF
TGTGCCTGGACCCCGCAGATTGGCTATGGCTACACCTTC
>15|TRBJ2-1|TRBV6-6|-|TRBD2
CASSSGTSGSGEQFF
TGTGCCAGCAGTTCCGGGACTAGCGGGTCTGGTGAGCAGTTCTTC
>17|TRBJ1-4|TRBV4-2|-|-
CASSQDRAGNGNEKLFF
TGTGCCAGCAGCCAAGATAGGGCGGGTAACGGAAATGAAAAACTGTTTTTT
>14|TRBJ2-3|TRBV25-1|-|TRBD1
CASREDRGPDTQYF
TGTGCCAGCAGGGAGGACAGGGGCCCAGATACGCAGTATTTT
>18|TRBJ2-3|TRBV5-6|-|TRBD2
CASSLAAASGRTTDTQYF
TGTGCCAGCAGCTTGGCCGCGGCTAGCGGGAGGACCACAGATACGCAGTATTTT
>13|TRBJ1-1|TRBV5-1|-|TRBD1
CASSSKTGTEAFF
TGCGCCAGCAGCTCAAAGACAGGGACTGAAGCTTTCTTT
>16|TRBJ2-7|TRBV5-6|-|-
CASSRVRTTHTYEQYF
TGTGCCAGCAGCCGCGTGCGGACTACTCATACCTACGAGCAGTACTTC
>15|TRBJ1-4|TRBV5-1|few|TRBD1
CASSLMTGGGEKLFF
TGCGCCAGCAGCTTGATGACAGGGGGCGGTGAAAAACTGTTTTTT
>15|TRBJ1-4|TRBV5-4|-|-
CASSSYSATNEKLFF
TGTGCCAGCAGCTCATACAGTGCAACTAATGAAAAACTGTTTTTT
>13|TRBJ1-1|TRBV7-9|-|-
CASSWSWDTEAFF
TGTGCCAGCAGCTGGAGTTGGGACACTGAAGCTTTCTTT
>14|TRBJ2-7|TRBV4-3|-|-
CASSQTGLTYEQYF
TGCGCCAGCAGTCAGACAGGTCTAACCTACGAGCAGTACTTC
>18|TRBJ2-3|TRBV7-9|once|TRBD2
CASSLGASGLLGTDTQYF
TGTGCCAGCAGCTTAGGCGCTAGCGGACTTCTTGGCACAGATACGCAGTATTTT
>16|TRBJ2-2|TRBV7-2|-|-
CASSFYQAPNTGELFF
TGTGCCAGCAGCTTTTATCAGGCGCCGAACACCGGGGAGCTGTTTTTT